This T cell receptor (beta chain) stems from a study of vaccination effects on CD4 cells after COVID-19. Whole-study context: Post-vaccine samples followed the second dose by a median of 72 days.

Ahead of sequencing, the ViraFEST assay grew antigen-specific CD4+ T cells using viral peptide pools. CD4+ T cell isolation took place after less than 13 days of culture. The participants, recipients of two vaccine doses, got either BNT162b2 or mRNA-1273. Half the medium was replaced with IL-2 medium on days 3 and 7. A word on this clone: Antigen: not known.

The V and J ends lost 4 bases and 2 bases, in that order; junction bases with no gene match: 8. The CDR3 is 15 amino acids. Germline V gene lookup returns CDR1 LGHDT and CDR2 YNNKEL (reference sequence). Produced via immunoSEQ multiplex PCR; TCRdb's table is partial and in-frame only. This table holds roughly 25,000 clones, roughly 80% found once. The sequencing used CD4+ T cells from PBMCs cultured with SARS-CoV-2 spike peptides, collected after COVID-19 vaccination. The rearrangement uses TRBV3-1 (or the pseudogene TRBV3-2) and TRBJ2-7; 7 positions match TRBD1. This clonotype was obtained from a human donor who received a COVID-19 vaccine. CDR3 DNA sequence: TGTGCCAGCAGCCCATCCGAGACAGGGACCTACGAGCAGTACTTC. It encodes CASSPSETGTYEQYF.